This record covers a single TCR beta chain. Germline loops: CDR1 SGHRS, CDR2 YFSETQ. J was trimmed by 4 bases and V by 5 bases; bases with no gene match: 7. This CDR3 is built from 17 residues. TCRdb keeps only in-frame clones here, not all; method: immunoSEQ multiplex PCR. This sample has about 230,000 clones, with 83% found just once. The entry originates in a study of blood T cell repertoires in COVID-19. Study-level information: Material from acute and convalescent COVID-19 was sourced from the United States, Italy and Spain.

This chain links TRBV5-1 with TRBJ2-3; 16 nucleotides agree with TRBD2. This sequence was found in a woman aged 30 to 39 with COVID-19, enrolled during active disease. Sequences were obtained from peripheral blood. The chain's CDR3 is CASRSGLAGGSADTQYF. CDR3 DNA: TGCGCCAGCAGGTCGGGACTAGCGGGGGGGTCCGCAGATACGCAGTATTTT.